Below are 17 T cell receptor beta chains sequenced from a single sample in a study of CD8 T cells in Susac syndrome. It was with random hexamers that roughly 0.45 to 1 ug RNA was reverse transcribed. MiXCR, run by TCRdb on the immunoSEQ multiplex PCR reads, gives a single entry per CDR3 protein. The sample has roughly 250,000 distinct CDR3 sequences, approximately 95% seen once; the top ten hold 0.1%. The sample taken for sequencing was CD4+ T cells from PBMCs. All receptors derive from a human donor with Susac syndrome.

This clonotype was observed a handful of times. The CDR3 region has the DNA TGCAGCGTTGAGTTTTCTGGGGCCAACGTCCTGACTTTC. Translating it yields CSVEFSGANVLTF. The J gene is TRBJ2-6, the V gene TRBV29-1, with D hard to call. This CDR3 comprises 13 residues. The V end was cut by 3 bases, the J end by 1 base, with 4 bases between. Per the germline V gene, CDR1 is SQVTM and CDR2 is ANQGSEA.

The chain uses TRBV7-9 and TRBJ1-5; D gene ambiguous. V was trimmed by 5 bases and J by 4 bases, leaving 12 bases between them. Per the germline V gene, CDR1 is SEHNR and CDR2 is FQNEAQ (reference sequence). The CDR3 runs 14 residues. CDR3 loop: CASSPQAGNQPQHF. For the CDR3, the DNA is TGTGCCAGCAGCCCCCAGGCGGGGAATCAGCCCCAGCATTTT.

As for this clonotype: A read error may account for a junction end that differs from germline. V and J are TRBV15 and TRBJ2-7; tentative D call: TRBD2 (7 bases). The CDR3 spans 13 residues. Looked up from germline, CDR1 is LNHNV and CDR2 is YYDKDF (reference sequence). The CDR3 loop is CATRGASGTEPHF. CDR3 sequence (DNA): TGTGCCACCCGGGGGGCAAGCGGAACTGAACCTCACTTC.

The chain carries TRBV7-3 and TRBJ2-1; 7 nucleotides line up with TRBD2. Trimming at V came to 4 bases and at J to 9 bases, leaving 9 bases not matched to a gene. Per the germline V gene, CDR1 is SGHTA and CDR2 is FQGTGA. The CDR3 covers 14 residues. For the CDR3, the DNA is TGTGCCAGCAGCTCCCCGGGAGGCGGGGGTGAGCAGTTCTTC. Translation: CASSSPGGGGEQFF.

The sample holds one count of this clonotype. This sequence joins TRBV5-1 and TRBJ2-5; D is unresolved. The CDR3 is 14 residues long. Germline assignment: CDR1 SGHRS and CDR2 YFSETQ. V shed 3 bases and J shed 1 base, with 10 bases lying between them. The DNA for the CDR3 is TGCGCCAGCAGCTCCCGGGTCCCCCAAGAGACCCAGTACTTC. Amino acids: CASSSRVPQETQYF.

The chain employs TRBV29-1 and TRBJ1-2; possibly TRBD1 for D (6 bases). V was trimmed by 3 bases and J by 0 bases, leaving 8 bases between them. The germline gives CDR1 SQVTM, CDR2 ANQGSEA. The length of the CDR3 is 13 residues. The chain's CDR3 is CSVEGAANYGYTF. The CDR3 nucleotides read TGCAGCGTTGAGGGGGCGGCTAACTATGGCTACACCTTC.

The V call is TRBV20-1, the J call TRBJ2-7; D may be TRBD1 or TRBD2 (7 bases each). V lost 6 bases, J lost 6 bases, and 15 bases lay in between. Germline CDR1 reads DFQATT; CDR2 reads SNEGSKA (reference sequence). This CDR3 has 12 residues. CDR3 in DNA: TGCAGTGCCTGGGGCAGGGGGGGCGAGCAGTACTTC. It codes for CSAWGRGGEQYF.

The J gene is TRBJ2-7, the V gene TRBV29-1, with 10 positions matching TRBD2. After removal of 4 bases from V and 3 bases from J, the junction contained 6 bases not matched to a gene. This CDR3 contains 14 residues. Germline assignment: CDR1 SQVTM and CDR2 ANQGSEA. CDR3 region: CSVGGLADHYEQYF. The CDR3 DNA reads as TGCAGCGTTGGCGGACTAGCGGATCACTACGAGCAGTACTTC.

This chain links TRBV5-1 with TRBJ2-7; D ambiguous. Germline CDR1 is SGHRS and CDR2 is YFSETQ. CDR3 length: 15 residues. Trimming shortened V by 4 bases and J by 2 bases, and 16 bases separated the two germline ends. The chain's CDR3 is CASSPLPGPTYEQYF. In DNA, the CDR3 is TGCGCCAGCAGCCCCCTACCCGGGCCTACCTACGAGCAGTACTTC.

This clonotype was picked up one time. The chain carries TRBV7-9 and TRBJ1-1; D remains ambiguous. The V gene's germline CDR1 is SEHNR and CDR2 FQNEAQ (reference sequence). The CDR3 has 13 amino acids. V gave up 7 bases and J gave up 2 bases, with 11 bases separating them. The CDR3 spells CASTSWGNTEAFF. The CDR3 coding sequence is TGTGCCAGCACCTCGTGGGGTAACACTGAAGCTTTCTTT.

The V and J genes are TRBV14 and TRBJ1-2; no reliable D call. V lost 5 bases, J lost 8 bases, and 15 bases lay in between. Germline V CDR1 and CDR2: SGHDN, FVKESK. The CDR3 has 13 residues. CDR3: CASSEGPQIGYTF. The CDR3 DNA reads as TGTGCCAGCAGCGAAGGGCCTCAAATAGGCTACACCTTC.

The V call is TRBV18, the J call TRBJ1-2; tentatively, D is TRBD1 (5 bases). The CDR3 extends over 13 amino acids. Trimming shortened V by 0 bases and J by 8 bases, and 10 bases separated the two germline ends. Germline V gene data show CDR1 as KGHSH and CDR2 as LQKENI. The CDR3 bases are TGTGCCAGCTCACCACCGGGACGACCGGGCTACACCTTC. This translates into CASSPPGRPGYTF.

The chain recombines TRBV28 with TRBJ1-2; maybe TRBD1 (6 bases). V was pared by 6 bases and J by 9 bases, with 14 bases between. The length of the CDR3 is 12 residues. Germline V CDR1 and CDR2: MDHEN, SYDVKM. This chain's CDR3 is CASRTSRGRYTF. Here the CDR3 DNA reads TGTGCCAGCAGAACATCCAGGGGACGCTACACCTTC.

The rearrangement uses TRBV7-6 and TRBJ2-7; D remains ambiguous. V gave up 5 bases and J gave up 5 bases, with 16 bases separating them. The CDR3 has 14 residues. In germline, CDR1 is SGHVS, CDR2 FNYEAQ. The DNA for the CDR3 is TGTGCCAGCAGCCCCGGACCTCCCCTGCACGAGCAGTACTTC. It specifies CASSPGPPLHEQYF.

The chain recombines TRBV2 with TRBJ2-7; D is undetermined. This CDR3 region has 17 residues. The V end was cut by 8 bases, the J end by 0 bases, with 23 bases between. CDR1 and CDR2 (germline): SNHLY, FYNNEI. The CDR3 region is CASPTFRPTTSSYEQYF. The DNA for the CDR3 is TGTGCCAGCCCGACGTTTCGCCCGACGACGAGCTCCTACGAGCAGTACTTC.

V is TRBV7-9 and J is TRBJ2-3, with D hard to call. The CDR3 covers 16 residues. Per the germline V gene, CDR1 is SEHNR and CDR2 is FQNEAQ (reference sequence). Trimming shortened V by 6 bases and J by 1 base, and 17 bases separated the two germline ends. The CDR3 sequence is CASRPSLGPRTDTQYF. The CDR3 DNA is TGTGCCAGCAGACCCAGCCTAGGCCCCCGCACAGATACGCAGTATTTT.

This chain joins TRBV20-1 and TRBJ2-2, with D possibly TRBD2 on 7 matching bases. Germline V gene sequence: CDR1 DFQATT, CDR2 SNEGSKA (reference sequence). The CDR3 runs 16 residues. The V gene lost 1 base and the J gene lost 0 bases, with 12 bases spanning the gap. The CDR3 protein is CSARGGGLSNTGELFF. The CDR3 coding sequence is TGCAGTGCTAGAGGGGGGGGCCTCTCGAACACCGGGGAGCTGTTTTTT.